Listed below are T cell receptor beta chains from one sample, sequenced in a study of blood T cells in healthy people across ages. Via MiXCR, TCRdb re-called the 5' RACE reads, giving one row per CDR3 protein. The sample lists nearly 800,000 distinct CDR3 sequences, roughly 56% occurring once. Sample: blood. These receptors all come from a man aged 40-49 years in good health. The CDR3 runs from the conserved cysteine through the conserved F or W. Fields, in order: V gene, D gene, J gene, clone size, CDR3 DNA, CDR3 protein. D genes are given only for firm matches. Some rows mark clone size as missing; the rest say once, few, many or name a class of expanded clone.

v_call: TRBV18
d_call: TRBD1
j_call: TRBJ2-5
clone_size: few
cdr3_nt: TGTGCCAGCTCACCGGACAGGACGATCCAAGAGACCCAGTACTTC
cdr3_aa: CASSPDRTIQETQYF

v_call: TRBV29-1
d_call: .
j_call: TRBJ2-6
clone_size: .
cdr3_nt: TGCAGCGTTGAAGGCGGCACGGTCGGATCTGGGGCCAACGTCCTGACTTTC
cdr3_aa: CSVEGGTVGSGANVLTF

v_call: TRBV7-9
d_call: .
j_call: TRBJ1-2
clone_size: .
cdr3_nt: TGTGCCAGCAGCCCGCCAGGAACAGGTTCGGGCGGCTACACCTTC
cdr3_aa: CASSPPGTGSGGYTF

v_call: TRBV9
d_call: TRBD1
j_call: TRBJ2-1
clone_size: .
cdr3_nt: TGTGCCAGCAGCGTAGACTCGGGACAGGGGGAAGAGCAGTTCTTC
cdr3_aa: CASSVDSGQGEEQFF

v_call: TRBV20-1
d_call: .
j_call: TRBJ1-2
clone_size: .
cdr3_nt: TGCAGTGCCCCACCGAAGCGGGGTAACTATGGCTACACCTTC
cdr3_aa: CSAPPKRGNYGYTF

v_call: TRBV6-2/TRBV6-3
d_call: .
j_call: TRBJ1-2
clone_size: .
cdr3_nt: TGTGCCAGCAGAGACGTCGAACGGGTGACATTGCCTTACACCTTC
cdr3_aa: CASRDVERVTLPYTF

v_call: TRBV29-1
d_call: .
j_call: TRBJ1-5
clone_size: .
cdr3_nt: TGCAGCGTTGAAAGAGGTACAGGGCAGCCCCAGCATTTT
cdr3_aa: CSVERGTGQPQHF

v_call: TRBV7-8
d_call: .
j_call: TRBJ2-1
clone_size: .
cdr3_nt: TGTGCCAGCAGCCGTCGCAGGGTGGGCAATGAGCAGTTCTTC
cdr3_aa: CASSRRRVGNEQFF

v_call: TRBV7-8
d_call: .
j_call: TRBJ1-4
clone_size: many
cdr3_nt: TGTGCCAGCAGCCGATTAGGAGGGGGTGAACTAAATGAAAAACTGTTTTTT
cdr3_aa: CASSRLGGGELNEKLFF

v_call: TRBV28
d_call: .
j_call: TRBJ2-7
clone_size: .
cdr3_nt: TGTGCCAGCAGTTTTGAACGGCGGGACAGCTCCTACGAGCAGTACTTC
cdr3_aa: CASSFERRDSSYEQYF

v_call: TRBV9
d_call: .
j_call: TRBJ1-5
clone_size: .
cdr3_nt: TGTGCCAGCAGTCCCACCTATAGCAATCAGCCCCAGCATTTT
cdr3_aa: CASSPTYSNQPQHF

v_call: TRBV5-1
d_call: TRBD1
j_call: TRBJ2-7
clone_size: .
cdr3_nt: TGCGCCAGCAGCTTGGCGTTGGGGGGACAGGGGCGTTCCTACGAGCAGTACTTC
cdr3_aa: CASSLALGGQGRSYEQYF

v_call: TRBV5-1
d_call: .
j_call: TRBJ2-1
clone_size: once
cdr3_nt: TGCGCCAGCAGCACGGGACTGGCCTCTTACAATGAGCAGTTCTTC
cdr3_aa: CASSTGLASYNEQFF

v_call: TRBV7-2
d_call: .
j_call: TRBJ2-1
clone_size: few
cdr3_nt: TGTGCCAGCAGCTTATCCGGGCTCCAGTCCTACAATGAGCAGTTCTTC
cdr3_aa: CASSLSGLQSYNEQFF

v_call: TRBV28
d_call: .
j_call: TRBJ1-6
clone_size: few
cdr3_nt: TGTGCCAGCAGTCAATTAAAGGGCTCACCCCTCCACTTT
cdr3_aa: CASSQLKGSPLHF

v_call: TRBV12-3/TRBV12-4
d_call: .
j_call: TRBJ2-7
clone_size: large
cdr3_nt: TGTGCCAGCAGTTCCACTAGGGAGCAGTACTTC
cdr3_aa: CASSSTREQYF

v_call: TRBV12-3/TRBV12-4
d_call: .
j_call: TRBJ2-7
clone_size: once
cdr3_nt: TGTGCCAGCAGTTTAATGCAGGTCGGGGAGACCTACGAGCAGTACTTC
cdr3_aa: CASSLMQVGETYEQYF